The subject of this entry is one TCR beta chain. Its antigen is not known. Treatment in this sample: oral pan-JAK inhibitor, 5-10 mg twice daily. The data belong to a study of CD8+ T cells in alopecia areata. Study summary: Tofacitinib continued for 6 to 18 months and was then withheld for 6 months. Overall study results and limits: Uncertain still, given a single nonresponder, is whether baseline CD8+ expansion links to response. Treatment with tofacitinib significantly lowered scalp clonality and reduced expanded CD8+ clones among the top 100.

Extracted from the samples, RNA was reverse transcribed into cDNA to serve as the sequencing template. Profiling relied on immunoSEQ multiplex PCR, and the TCRdb table lists in-frame clones only, not all of them. The data contain 150,000 to 200,000 clones, around 49% of them singletons. The sequence came from a human donor with alopecia areata. The input for sequencing was CD8+ T cells sorted from blood, taken around week 52, from a patient treated with tofacitinib.

The CDR3 reads CASSDGLGRGNTIYF. The CDR3 region has the DNA TGTGCCAGCAGTGATGGCTTGGGAAGGGGAAACACCATATATTTT. The J gene is TRBJ1-3, the V gene TRBV25-1; unclear D gene. CDR3 length: 15 amino acids. The V gene lost 3 bases and the J gene lost 4 bases, with 13 bases spanning the gap. In germline, CDR1 is MGHDK, CDR2 SYGVNS.